This T cell receptor beta chain was identified in a study of T cells in Graves' hyperthyroidism and ophthalmopathy. Amplified TCR beta CDR3 regions came from RNA transcripts. An initial round of RT-PCR targeting the TCR CDR3 relied on the HTBI primer set. TCRdb re-called the multiplex PCR reads through MiXCR, storing one row per CDR3 protein. The table records 350,000 to 400,000 distinct CDR3 sequences, 15% of them present only once. Trimming stripped 6 bases from V and 5 bases from J, with 16 bases between. The CDR3 length is 14 residues. Germline CDR1 SGHAT, CDR2 FQNNGV. The source material was blood. This TCR derives from a woman between 25 and 40 years old with Graves' hyperthyroidism. The chain employs TRBV11-2 and TRBJ2-5; tentatively, D is TRBD2 (6 bases). CDR3 sequence (DNA): TGTGCCAGCAGTTTTCGAGGAGGGACGGAGACCCAGTACTTC. Translated, it gives CASSFRGGTETQYF.